This entry lists 15 T cell receptor beta chains sequenced from one sample in a study of shared clonotypes between healthy human individuals. The naive CD8 fraction comprised CD45RO-negative cells positively selected for CCR7 and excluded terminally differentiated effector memory CD45RA+ cells. Clones were read by immunoSEQ multiplex PCR, and TCRdb kept only the in-frame ones, dropping some. The data hold roughly 850,000 clones, with 96% observed a single time. Sequencing input: naive CD8+ T cells sorted from blood. The receptors here all came from a man aged 25 to 45 in good health.

The J gene is TRBJ2-2, the V gene TRBV28; 7 bases line up with TRBD1. J gave up 6 bases and V 4 bases, and 11 bases lay outside the gene matches. The germline CDR1 and CDR2 sequences are MDHEN and SYDVKM. The CDR3 totals 16 residues. CDR3 bases: TGTGCCAGCAGTTCCGTACAGGGGCTAATCGCCGGGGAGCTGTTTTTT. This translates into CASSSVQGLIAGELFF.

This clone was observed a single time. The genes are TRBV29-1 and TRBJ1-4, with D uncertain. The CDR3 length is 13 residues. V was clipped by 1 base and J by 7 bases, with 10 bases between them. Germline V gives CDR1 SQVTM, CDR2 ANQGSEA. CDR3 nucleotides: TGCAGCGTTGAAGGGGAGGGAAGTGAAAAACTGTTTTTT. Its protein is CSVEGEGSEKLFF.

The chain couples TRBV28 to TRBJ2-2; 15 positions agree with TRBD2. Germline V gene data show CDR1 as MDHEN and CDR2 as SYDVKM. V lost 5 bases and J lost 7; bases outside the gene matches: 11. The CDR3 runs 18 residues. The CDR3 sequence: CASSPTGLAGGPGGELFF. The CDR3 DNA follows: TGTGCCAGCAGTCCCACTGGACTAGCGGGAGGGCCCGGCGGGGAGCTGTTTTTT.

The chain joins TRBV5-4 to TRBJ2-7, with D tentatively TRBD1 (6 bases). This CDR3 has 13 residues. Germline V gene sequence: CDR1 SGHNT, CDR2 YYREEE (reference sequence). Trimming stripped 4 bases from V and 0 bases from J, with 8 bases between. CDR3 in amino acids: CASSHRDSYEQYF. In DNA, the CDR3 is TGTGCCAGCAGCCACAGGGACTCCTACGAGCAGTACTTC.

The chain recombines TRBV4-3 with TRBJ1-5; possibly TRBD1 for D (6 bases). The germline V and J ends were trimmed by 0 bases and 14 bases, with 14 bases remaining between them. This CDR3 has 13 amino acids. Germline CDR1 reads LGHNA; CDR2 reads YSLEER. The CDR3 sequence: CASSQDVQGTKHF. In DNA form, the CDR3 reads TGCGCCAGCAGCCAAGACGTTCAGGGGACGAAGCATTTT.

This chain links TRBV28 with TRBJ1-1; no clear D. The germline V gene has CDR1 MDHEN and CDR2 SYDVKM. The CDR3 consists of 13 residues. V was cut by 7 bases and J by 8 bases, with 17 bases left in between. CDR3 nucleotides: TGTGCCAGCAAGCAGGTAGGCCTGGGCGAAGCTTTCTTT. It encodes CASKQVGLGEAFF.

This clone was counted between two and nine times. The chain combines TRBV9 with TRBJ2-3; TRBD2 agrees at 9 bases. V lost 4 bases, J lost 0 bases, and 12 bases stayed unmatched. Germline V gene lookup returns CDR1 SGDLS and CDR2 YYNGEE. The CDR3 has 18 residues. CDR3 DNA sequence: TGTGCCAGCAGCTCCCAACTAGCGGGTCACCCTAGCACAGATACGCAGTATTTT. This translates into CASSSQLAGHPSTDTQYF.

This chain's CDR3 is CATSSVAGGFADTQYF. In DNA form, the CDR3 reads TGTGCCACCAGCAGCGTGGCGGGAGGGTTTGCAGATACGCAGTATTTT. V gene TRBV15 combines with J gene TRBJ2-3; 9 bases are shared with TRBD2. Trimming removed 3 bases from V and 4 bases from J; junction bases left unmatched: 8. The CDR3 spans 16 residues. Per the germline V gene, CDR1 is LNHNV and CDR2 is YYDKDF (reference sequence).

The chain combines TRBV30 with TRBJ2-7; unclear D gene. This CDR3 region has 13 residues. Germline CDR1 reads GTSNPN; CDR2 reads SVGIG (reference sequence). V was pared by 7 bases and J by 2 bases, with 15 bases between. The CDR3 DNA is TGTGCCTCATCTCCCGGCTCCGCCTACGAGCAGTACTTC. It is translated as CASSPGSAYEQYF. Full variable domain (rest looked up from reference TRBV30 and TRBJ2-7): SQTIHQWPATLVQPVGSPLSLECTVEGTSNPNLYWYRQAAGRGLQLLFYSVGIGQISSEVPQNLSASRPQDRQFILSSKKLLLSDSGFYLCASSPGSAYEQYFGPGTRLTVT.

The chain has TRBV6-5 and TRBJ2-1, with TRBD2 matching 9 bases. This CDR3 has 15 residues. V lost 5 bases to trimming and J lost 3 bases; unmatched junction nucleotides: 5. Looked up from germline, CDR1 is MNHEY and CDR2 is SVGAGI. CDR3 bases: TGTGCCAGCAGTGCTTTGACTAGCGGCTACAATGAGCAGTTCTTC. The encoded protein is CASSALTSGYNEQFF.

The rearrangement joins TRBV5-6 to TRBJ2-7; 7 bases line up with TRBD1. Looked up from germline, CDR1 is SGHDT and CDR2 is YYEEEE. Trimming at V came to 7 bases and at J to 0 bases, leaving 4 bases not matched to a gene. CDR3 length: 13 residues. The DNA for the CDR3 is TGTGCCAGCTCGGGACAGCCCTCCTACGAGCAGTACTTC. It is translated as CASSGQPSYEQYF.

With respect to this clone: The sample carries other DNA sequences with the same CDR3. CDR3 sequence (DNA): TGTGCCAGCAGCTTAGTAGGCACCACAGATACGCAGTATTTT. Residues: CASSLVGTTDTQYF. This chain joins TRBV7-9 and TRBJ2-3; no definite D call. This CDR3 is 14 amino acids long. Germline-derived CDR1 and CDR2 are SEHNR and FQNEAQ (reference sequence). Trimming left V 1 base short and J 2 bases short, with 7 bases between.

The rearrangement joins TRBV29-1 to TRBJ1-2; 7 bases fit TRBD1. The germline V gene has CDR1 SQVTM and CDR2 ANQGSEA. The V segment lost 0 bases and the J segment 4 bases; nucleotides outside the gene matches: 11. This CDR3 is built from 16 residues. CDR3 residues: CSVEEVYTGTVYGYTF. The CDR3 DNA sequence: TGCAGCGTTGAAGAGGTATATACCGGGACAGTCTATGGCTACACCTTC.

This chain joins TRBV7-9 and TRBJ2-7; 9 bases are shared with TRBD1. The V gene end was trimmed by 6 bases and the J gene end by 7 bases; junction bases not matched to a gene: 7. Per germline, CDR1 SEHNR and CDR2 FQNEAQ (reference sequence). This CDR3 has 13 amino acids. Written as DNA, the CDR3 is TGTGCCAGCAGTCAGGGACAGGGCGGGGAGCAGTACTTC. The encoded protein is CASSQGQGGEQYF.

The chain has TRBV27 and TRBJ1-2; D call uncertain. Trimming took 6 bases from V and 8 from J, leaving 13 bases between them. The CDR3 runs 12 residues. The germline CDR1 and CDR2 sequences are MNHEY and SMNVEV (reference sequence). The DNA of the CDR3 is TGTGCCAGCAGCACCGGAGGTATGGGCTACACCTTC. It translates to CASSTGGMGYTF.